Sequencing of this T cell receptor beta chain was carried out in a study of blood T cells in healthy people across ages. Study-level results: Age brought a roughly linear fall in TCR beta diversity measured per million T cells.

For this clonotype: The antigen is undetermined.

Per individual sample, total RNA of at least 5.5 micrograms was extracted. Primers used in a second PCR of about 6 to 11 cycles were a sample-barcoded 5' primer and a J-beta primer mix. TCRdb re-analysed the 5' RACE reads in MiXCR, keeping a single row per CDR3 protein. Of 700,000 or so distinct CDR3 sequences detected, 22% appear once; the ten largest clones hold less than 25%. CDR3 size: 17 residues. V dropped 0 bases and J dropped 11 bases, with 23 bases sitting between them. Germline V lookup: CDR1 MNHEY, CDR2 SVGEGT. The chain combines TRBV6-2 or TRBV6-3 with TRBJ1-5; no clear D gene. The sequence was obtained from a man aged 65 to 79 in good health. Sequencing was done on a sample of blood. The CDR3 DNA follows: TGTGCCAGCAGTTACTCGATCGAGACGGCATGGTCGTTTGCCCAGCATTTT. This gives the protein CASSYSIETAWSFAQHF.